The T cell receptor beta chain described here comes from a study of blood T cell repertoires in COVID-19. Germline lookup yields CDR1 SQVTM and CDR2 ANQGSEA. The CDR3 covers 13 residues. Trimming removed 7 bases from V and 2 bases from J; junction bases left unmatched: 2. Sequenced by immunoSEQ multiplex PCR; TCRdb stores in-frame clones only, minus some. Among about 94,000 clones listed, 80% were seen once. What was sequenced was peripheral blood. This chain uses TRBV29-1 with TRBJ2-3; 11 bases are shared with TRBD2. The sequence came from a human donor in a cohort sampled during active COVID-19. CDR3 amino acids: CSASGGNTDTQYF. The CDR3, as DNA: TGCAGCGCTAGCGGGGGGAACACAGATACGCAGTATTTT.